The following is a T cell receptor beta chain sequence with its context. This clone has more than one count but fewer than ten. No antigen is known for it. Per-nucleotide qualities are absent, and no much larger clonotype sits a single base away. The cohort comprised more than 550 healthy bone marrow donors. Cohort members were all nominally healthy when sampled, although unrecorded immune exposures were likely present. The donor was CMV seronegative and belonged to the group of over 300 seronegative cohort members. A peripheral blood sample was collected from each donor, and TCR beta sequencing was performed on peripheral blood mononuclear cells. The Qiagen DNeasy Blood Extraction Kit was used to extract genomic DNA from the blood cell samples. These data are taken from a study of cytomegalovirus exposure and HLA in healthy donors (dated by TCRdb to 2016 to 2017). Background for the entire study: According to an earlier analysis of several hundred of the donors, 150 million to 200 million T cells yielded over 90 million unique TCR beta sequences and roughly 280 Gb of sequence data. Around 320 gigabases of sequencing data and approximately 85 million unique TCR sequences were included in an early release covering several hundred HLA-typed donors. Of the 350 to 450 genotyped donors, 75% to 85% were placed in the genetic ancestry cluster associated with self-reported Caucasian donors. The study was designed to test whether signatures of past pathogen exposure could be identified by cataloging public T cell receptors. The study profiled the T cell repertoires of more than 500 subjects by immunosequencing and related them to cytomegalovirus serostatus. In addition to the first cohort of roughly 670 subjects, a separate validation cohort of around 110 different subjects was used. To predict cytomegalovirus infection status, the study combined high-throughput TCR immunosequencing, statistical association of individual TCRs with disease status, and machine learning. A later analysis re-examined previously published TCR beta repertoires from 600 to 700 donors and added high-resolution HLA genotyping to investigate patterns of TCR occurrence. Rather than using new phenotypic data, the later analysis identified candidate immune exposures from TCR beta sequences and from how often those sequences occurred across donors. An earlier analysis of some 500 of the donors applied high-throughput TCR beta sequencing to assess whether each TCR beta V gene segment acted as functional or pseudogenic. Alongside the repertoire data, information on donor age, sex, ethnicity and CMV serostatus was compiled. A later genetic analysis used genome-wide SNP genotypes for about three fifths of the roughly 700 donors, treating that subset as a discovery cohort. All discovery cohort repertoires had been generated using a single sequencing platform. Both class I and class II loci were covered by HLA typing, at four-digit resolution. Typing coverage varied by locus: about 620-640 donors for A, B, C, DRB1 and DQB1; approximately 560 for DQA1; some 610 for DPA1; some 470 for DPB1. Roughly 5 DR-DQ haplotypes were handled as single units for association and clustering, since linkage in the cohort was strong. Among a few hundred genotyped donors of the cohort, an average of approximately 230,000 unique TCR beta nucleotide sequences were sequenced per donor, around 20% of them non-productive. Points the paper makes about the study in general: A further reported finding was that TCR beta sequences accurately predicted the HLA-A and HLA-B alleles for most subjects in the first cohort. The classifier was reported to diagnose cytomegalovirus status with high specificity and sensitivity in both the original cohort and the validation cohort. The study listed approximately 150 TCR beta chains as associated with cytomegalovirus. In a later analysis, most CMV-associated TCR beta chains were found to appear HLA-restricted, with HLA associations seemingly driven largely by CMV exposure. Roughly uniform sequencing depth across donors was assumed in presence/absence analyses, although this assumption may not hold. In a later analysis, HLA-associated TCR beta chains were found to be more clonally expanded and to have lower generation probabilities than equally common non-associated chains. The cohort was sequenced for TCR beta chains only, and without alpha or paired-chain data the features that could be detected were limited. Correlated functional status among segregating V segments might be attributable to linkage disequilibrium, but an unknown experimental factor could not be ruled out. Some IMGT-functional V segments, including TRBV6-2 and TRBV6-3, could not be distinguished by the 87-base-pair reads and were therefore excluded. An earlier analysis of roughly 570 of the donors showed that most TCR beta V segments appeared in productive rearrangements either about 87% or about 30% of the time, which broadly matched IMGT annotations. Most TCR sequences were seen in very few donors, while some public TCRs were found in many individuals. Immune exposure information for the cohort was limited to CMV serostatus. Because some donors lacked HLA typing at each locus, the association tests relied only on the typed subset. The earlier analysis of nearly 600 of the donors excluded approximately 15 rarely observed V segments, including chromosome 9 orphons, because counts were too low. In a later analysis, TCR association rates were found to vary across HLA loci, with the most associated TCRs seen for DRB1 alleles and the fewest for HLA-C alleles. According to a later genetic analysis, donors in an Asian-associated ancestry cluster had fewer N-insertions in productive TCRs than the roughly 660-donor mean. A later analysis reported that several top co-occurrence clusters appeared linked to parvovirus B19, influenza, CMV and Epstein-Barr virus. The authors suggested that the approach could potentially be extended to other disease states and immunological phenotypes. When HLA alleles, especially DR and DQ, strongly co-occurred, TCR associations were difficult to assign to individual alleles. Specific HLA alleles were associated with roughly 16,000 TCR beta sequences at a false discovery rate of 0.05 in a later analysis. A cluster of highly shared sequence variants was judged likely to be a technical artifact of the sequencing pipeline. In vitro tests confirmed that a few of the cytomegalovirus-associated TCR beta chains recognize cytomegalovirus antigens. A later genetic analysis associated a missense DCLRE1C variant with V-gene and J-gene trimming of TCR beta chains, and an independent cohort replicated the association.

Library prep was done by the immunoSEQ multiplex PCR assay. For the multiplex PCR, a mixture combining 60 forward primers for TCR Vbeta segments and 13 reverse primers for TCR Jbeta segments was used. Amplification of the CDR3 region of rearranged TCR beta genes was performed with a multiplex PCR assay on genomic DNA. The amplified TCR beta libraries were sequenced on the Illumina HiSeq System as 87-base-pair reads. On the study's bioinformatics: A later analysis tallied roughly 76 million unique TCR beta chains across the 666 repertoires, and around 9.9 million of those chains were shared by two or more donors. To remove PCR and sequencing errors, raw reads were error-corrected and collapsed into unique sequences using a nearest-neighbor algorithm that merged closely related sequences. To assign V, D and J gene segments, CDR3 sequences were aligned to IMGT reference sequences. For a sequence to be retained, a match of at least six nucleotides was required to both a V gene segment and a J gene segment. Rearrangements were called productive when the CDR3 lacked stop codons and stayed in frame with V and J; all others were non-productive. Following IMGT convention, CDR3 was defined as the stretch from the second conserved V-encoded cysteine to the conserved J-encoded phenylalanine. Sequences without an unambiguous match to a single V gene segment were excluded from the earlier analysis of 450 to 650 of the donors. An earlier analysis of fewer than 750 of the donors called V segments functional above 56.7% productive rearrangements and segregating when the between-donor standard deviation exceeded 5%. A statistical classification framework was developed to diagnose cytomegalovirus status using the catalog of TCR beta chain sequences. In a later analysis, V and J genes were assigned by comparing TCR nucleotide sequences against IMGT/GENE-DB human TR gene sequences. A later analysis assigned CDR3 sequences and most-parsimonious VDJ recombination scenarios with the TCRdist pipeline. In a later analysis, each TCR beta chain was defined by its CDR3 amino acid sequence together with its V-gene family, and reads without a unique V-gene family were excluded. A later analysis removed roughly 590 highly shared, low-generation-probability nucleotide sequences to deal with suspected cross-contamination and a sequencing artifact. In a later analysis, a clonal expansion index was calculated for each public chain from normalized within-repertoire ranks of inferred template counts. Generation probabilities in a later analysis came from a VDJ recombination model fitted to out-of-frame rearrangements, and those results were checked against IGoR. In a later analysis, TCR-TCR, TCR-HLA and TCR-CMV co-occurrence was scored with hypergeometric tests, and a repertoire-size bias correction was applied to TCR pairs. False discovery rates were estimated in a later analysis by permuting HLA or CMV assignments 20 times. A later analysis grouped co-occurring TCRs with DBSCAN, adding TCRdist sequence similarity when clustering within HLA-allele-positive subsets. Co-occurrence clustering excluded repertoires with fewer than 30,000 or more than 120,000 public chains, plus five with anomalous nucleotide sharing. TCRdb provides this immuneACCESS table in a form limited to in-frame rearrangements. Some clones are lacking; in checked studies, under half of them reflect an unresolved V gene, and why the rest are absent is not known. D and trimming were read from the DNA, whereas the V and J calls and clone size are those reported in that table. This sample gives 150,000 or so clones in total; approximately 80% of them show up just once. Of the sample, around an eighth is held by the ten largest clones.

Reading the germline V gene gives CDR1 MDHEN and CDR2 SYDVKM. Trimming accounts for 4 bases at V and 0 bases at J, while the number of junction bases matched to no gene is 5. Including the terminal cysteine and phenylalanine, the CDR3 comprises 16 residues. The CDR3 DNA has 48 bases and is translated from base 1. This chain is built from TRBV28 and TRBJ1-5; 8 central nucleotides agree with TRBD1. The sample taken for sequencing was PBMCs. The receptor was derived from a woman aged 40 to 49 in good health and CMV-seronegative. CDR3 sequence: CASSSDRGNSNQPQHF. The nucleotides are TGTGCCAGCAGTTCTGACAGGGGTAATAGCAATCAGCCCCAGCATTTT.